These 21 T cell receptor beta chains were all obtained from the same sample, sequenced in a study of blood T cell repertoires in COVID-19. The table came from immunoSEQ multiplex PCR; TCRdb's copy has only in-frame clones and leaves some out. The table lists 150,000 to 200,000 clones, about four fifths of them singletons, with around 8.1% in the top ten. Sequencing used peripheral blood. The receptors originated from a woman aged 55-69 years with COVID-19, enrolled during active disease.

CDR3 nucleotide sequence: TGTGCCAGCAGCTTAGGCCCGGAGAGCACTGAAGCTTTCTTT. It translates to CASSLGPESTEAFF. The genes are TRBV11-2 and TRBJ1-1; D unclear. The germline V gene has CDR1 SGHAT and CDR2 FQNNGV. This CDR3 region has 14 residues. Trimming cost V 1 base and J 4 bases, with 10 bases left between them.

The chain employs TRBV2 and TRBJ2-2; a possible D gene is TRBD1 (6 bases). Germline V gives CDR1 SNHLY, CDR2 FYNNEI. Trimming left V 4 bases short and J 4 bases short, with 16 bases between. CDR3 length: 16 residues. The CDR3 sequence: CASSGDNQASTGELFF. In nucleotides, the CDR3 is TGTGCCAGCAGTGGGGACAACCAAGCAAGCACCGGGGAGCTGTTTTTT.

The rearrangement uses TRBV5-1 and TRBJ2-3, with 13 nucleotides matching TRBD2. CDR3 length: 19 residues. Germline V lookup: CDR1 SGHRS, CDR2 YFSETQ. V shed 1 base, J shed 9 bases, and the junction held 17 bases outside the gene matches. Here the CDR3 reads CASSLTQSRLAGGTNTQYF. The CDR3 DNA reads TGCGCCAGCAGCTTGACCCAAAGCCGACTAGCGGGGGGAACAAACACGCAGTATTTT.

The CDR3, as DNA: TGTGCCAGCAGCGGGCCCCAGGATAGCGTCGTCCGGTACTTC. Protein: CASSGPQDSVVRYF. The rearrangement joins TRBV9 to TRBJ2-7; D may be TRBD2 (5 bases). The V end was cut by 3 bases, the J end by 12 bases, with 22 bases between. The CDR3 is 14 residues long. Germline V gene data show CDR1 as SGDLS and CDR2 as YYNGEE.

The rearrangement uses TRBV6-2 or TRBV6-3 and TRBJ1-4; D might be TRBD1 (6 bases). The CDR3 has 15 residues. Germline CDR1 and CDR2: MNHEY and SVGEGT. Trimming shortened V by 2 bases and J by 5 bases, and 12 bases separated the two germline ends. CDR3 sequence reads: CASSYAQGVNEKLFF. CDR3 sequence (DNA): TGTGCCAGCAGTTACGCACAGGGAGTAAATGAAAAACTGTTTTTT.

This clone was detected many times. The chain employs TRBV6-1 and TRBJ1-5, with D possibly matching TRBD1 (5 bases). This CDR3 is built from 15 residues. V was cut by 2 bases and J by 3 bases, with 11 bases left in between. Germline V gene lookup returns CDR1 MNHNS and CDR2 SASEGT. CDR3 coding DNA: TGTGCCAGCAGTGAATCAGGGCACAACAATCAGCCCCAGCATTTT. Its protein product is CASSESGHNNQPQHF.

The chain recombines TRBV28 with TRBJ1-2; 8 nucleotides agree with TRBD1. Germline V gene sequence: CDR1 MDHEN, CDR2 SYDVKM. V was clipped by 5 bases and J by 4 bases; unmatched bases: 9. The CDR3 sequence is 15 residues long. The DNA of the CDR3 is TGTGCCAGCAGTGTCTCGACAGGGGCGTTCTATGGCTACACCTTC. Translated, it gives CASSVSTGAFYGYTF.

This clone has just a few counts. Its ends do not fully match the called genes, so a read error is possible. The chain has TRBV7-3 and TRBJ2-1, with a weak D call TRBD2 (5 bases). The germline gives CDR1 SGHTA, CDR2 FQGTGA. The CDR3 covers 12 residues. CDR3 amino acids: CASSLRSGPLIF. CDR3 nucleotides: TGTGCCAGCAGCTTAAGGAGCGGACCGCTTATCTTC.

This clone was counted at least ten times. This chain connects TRBV28 to TRBJ2-1, with 11 bases aligning to TRBD2. Germline values: CDR1 MDHEN, CDR2 SYDVKM. Losses at the gene ends were 6 bases for V and 0 bases for J; bases not matched to a gene: 10. There are 18 residues in the CDR3. CDR3 in amino acids: CASSPIAGGRSSYNEQFF. CDR3 bases: TGTGCCAGCAGCCCAATAGCGGGAGGGCGAAGCTCCTACAATGAGCAGTTCTTC.

As DNA, the CDR3 is TGTGCCACCAGCAGAGATTTGCAGGCTAACAGCACCTTC. Its translation: CATSRDLQANSTF. This chain joins TRBV15 and TRBJ1-2; D call uncertain. CDR1 is LNHNV and CDR2 is YYDKDF in the germline V gene (reference sequence). The length of the CDR3 is 13 residues. V lost 0 bases and J lost 13, with 15 bases in between.

J is TRBJ1-4 and V is TRBV7-9; weak D call: TRBD1 (5 bases). The CDR3 loop spans 16 amino acids. The V and J ends lost 3 bases and 7 bases respectively, with 18 bases between them. From germline, CDR1 is SEHNR and CDR2 FQNEAQ (reference sequence). Here the CDR3 DNA reads TGTGCCAGCAGCTTCAGCCCTTCGACCGGGGGTGAAAAACTGTTTTTT. Its protein is CASSFSPSTGGEKLFF.

V gene TRBV6-2 or TRBV6-3 combines with J gene TRBJ1-1; D is uncertain. Germline loops: CDR1 MNHEY, CDR2 SVGEGT. CDR3 length: 15 residues. Trimming left V 2 bases short and J 0 bases short, with 10 bases between. The CDR3 nucleotides are TGTGCCAGCAGTTACGAAGCCAGGATGAACACTGAAGCTTTCTTT. Its translation: CASSYEARMNTEAFF.

The J gene is TRBJ2-3, the V gene TRBV6-6; 12 positions agree with TRBD2. The CDR3 loop spans 16 amino acids. The V gene end was trimmed by 6 bases and the J gene end by 3 bases; junction bases not matched to a gene: 7. Germline assignment: CDR1 MNHNY and CDR2 SVGAGI (reference sequence). The CDR3 region is CASRASSGGATDTQYF. The CDR3, as DNA: TGTGCCAGCAGGGCGTCTAGCGGGGGGGCTACAGATACGCAGTATTTT.

In its sample, this clone was seen once. The chain combines TRBV19 with TRBJ2-5, with D hard to call. V lost 7 bases to trimming and J lost 5 bases, with 17 bases between them. CDR1 is LNHDA and CDR2 is SQIVND in the germline V gene (reference sequence). This CDR3 contains 14 residues. The CDR3 DNA reads TGTGCCAGTAAGAGCAGCAGCGCGGTTGAGACCCAGTACTTC. Protein: CASKSSSAVETQYF.

CDR3: CAISEGRSYNEQFF. The CDR3 nucleotides are TGTGCCATCAGTGAAGGGAGGTCCTACAATGAGCAGTTCTTC. This chain joins TRBV10-3 and TRBJ2-1; D perhaps matches TRBD2 (6 bases). V was clipped by 3 bases and J by 1 base, with 7 bases between them. The CDR3 runs 14 residues. Germline V gives CDR1 ENHRY, CDR2 SYGVKD.

The J gene is TRBJ2-1, the V gene TRBV5-1; 7 nucleotides match TRBD2. The junction had 8 bases not matched to a gene; V was cut back by 1 base and J by 7 bases. CDR1 and CDR2 from the germline V gene are SGHRS and YFSETQ. CDR3 length: 15 residues. The CDR3 DNA reads as TGCGCCAGCAGCTTGTATGCGGGAGTCTGGAATGAGCAGTTCTTC. As protein: CASSLYAGVWNEQFF.

V is TRBV2 and J is TRBJ2-7; TRBD1 matches at 7 bases. Germline CDR1 is SNHLY and CDR2 is FYNNEI. CDR3 length equals 14 residues. The V and J ends lost 7 bases and 3 bases, in that order; junction bases with no gene match: 9. For the CDR3, the DNA is TGTGCCAGCAACGGTCTACAGGGGTTCTACGAGCAGTACTTC. Amino acids: CASNGLQGFYEQYF.

This clone was recorded only once. The J gene is TRBJ2-4, the V gene TRBV30, with a possible D match to TRBD2 (5 bases). Germline V lookup: CDR1 GTSNPN, CDR2 SVGIG (reference sequence). The CDR3 runs to 15 residues. V was clipped by 0 bases and J by 1 base, with 10 bases between them. The CDR3 protein is CAWSVGRRAKNIQYF. In nucleotides, the CDR3 is TGTGCCTGGAGTGTAGGAAGGAGGGCCAAAAACATTCAGTACTTC.

V usage is TRBV13 and J usage is TRBJ2-3, with 12 bases that match TRBD2. V was clipped by 4 bases and J by 5 bases; unmatched bases: 10. The CDR3 totals 17 residues. Germline CDR1 reads PRHDT; CDR2 reads FYEKMQ (reference sequence). The CDR3 DNA is TGTGCCAGCAGCTCTCGACTAGCGGGAGTACTGGAAGATACGCAGTATTTT. Its protein is CASSSRLAGVLEDTQYF.

This clone was detected only once. The rearrangement uses TRBV14 and TRBJ1-3, with D uncertain. V was shortened by 5 bases and J by 0 bases, with 11 bases between the two germline ends. CDR1 SGHDN and CDR2 FVKESK come from the germline V gene. This CDR3 has 15 residues. The CDR3 bases are TGTGCCAGCAGCGCGCGACAATCCTCTGGAAACACCATATATTTT. Amino acid sequence: CASSARQSSGNTIYF.

The chain is built from TRBV5-4 and TRBJ2-5, with 9 bases lining up with TRBD1. Germline CDR1 reads SGHNT; CDR2 reads YYREEE (reference sequence). J gave up 5 bases and V 0 bases, and 5 bases lay outside the gene matches. This CDR3 comprises 15 residues. The CDR3 protein is CASSLGQGGWETQYF. In DNA, the CDR3 is TGTGCCAGCAGCTTGGGACAGGGGGGTTGGGAGACCCAGTACTTC.